This TCR beta chain originates from a study of shared clonotypes between healthy human individuals. Study conclusions and caveats: Researchers found naive subsets generally carried larger estimated richness than memory subsets.

Nashville, Tennessee was home to all donors, each a Caucasian adult. This clone was found once. The target antigen is unknown. CDR1 is SEHNR and CDR2 is FQNEAQ in the germline V gene (reference sequence). J lost 5 bases, V lost 3 bases, and 4 bases had no gene match. This CDR3 has 13 residues. About 30,000 T cell genomes (about 0.2 ug DNA) went into each sorted-subset replicate. In the original processing: From ImmunoSEQ came sequences covering only the junction and carrying no quality scores, so filtering differed. The method was immunoSEQ multiplex PCR; TCRdb's version includes in-frame clones alone and lacks a portion of them. V and J calls plus clone size are reproduced from that table; the DNA served to infer D and trimming. There are around 2.5 million clones in the sample; roughly 93% occur only once, and roughly 0.36% lies in the top ten.

The gene calls are TRBV7-9 and TRBJ2-7, with 7 bases aligning to TRBD1. The receptor comes from a man between 18 and 35 years old in good health. Some clones in this sample may be carry-over from other donors' samples. The sample was naive CD4+ T cells from PBMCs. Subset given: CD45RA+ positively selected. The CDR3, as DNA: TGTGCCAGCAGCTTGACAGGGATCGACGAGCAGTACTTC. Its translation: CASSLTGIDEQYF.